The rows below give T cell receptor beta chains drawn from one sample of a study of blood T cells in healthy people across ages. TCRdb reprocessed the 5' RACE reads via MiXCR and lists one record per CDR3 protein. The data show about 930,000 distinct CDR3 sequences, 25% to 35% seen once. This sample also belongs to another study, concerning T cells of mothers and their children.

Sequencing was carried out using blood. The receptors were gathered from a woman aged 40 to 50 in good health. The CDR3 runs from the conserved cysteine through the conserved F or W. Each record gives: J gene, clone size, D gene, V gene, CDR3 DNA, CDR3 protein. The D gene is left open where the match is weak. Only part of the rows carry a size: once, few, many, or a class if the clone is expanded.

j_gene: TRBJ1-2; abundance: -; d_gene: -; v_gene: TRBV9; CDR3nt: TGTGCCAGCAGCGTAAAGCGGGTTCCCTATGGCTACACCTTC; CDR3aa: CASSVKRVPYGYTF
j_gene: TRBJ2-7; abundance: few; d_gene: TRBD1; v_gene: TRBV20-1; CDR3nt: TGCAGTGCTAGAGACCGGACAGGGCTCTACGAGCAGTACTTC; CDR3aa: CSARDRTGLYEQYF
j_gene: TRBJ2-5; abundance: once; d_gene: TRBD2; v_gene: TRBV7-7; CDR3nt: TGTGCTAGCAGCCCCCTAGCGGAAGAGCAGTACTTC; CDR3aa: CASSPLAEEQYF
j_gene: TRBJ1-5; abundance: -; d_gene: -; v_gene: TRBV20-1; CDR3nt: TGCAGTGCTGTCCCGGGACTGGGTTGGCAGCCCCAGCATTTT; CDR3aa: CSAVPGLGWQPQHF
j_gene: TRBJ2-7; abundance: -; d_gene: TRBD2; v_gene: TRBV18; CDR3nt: TGTGCCAGCGCCACGTCGGGAGGGGGGCTTAGCGACGAGCAGTACTTC; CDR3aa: CASATSGGGLSDEQYF
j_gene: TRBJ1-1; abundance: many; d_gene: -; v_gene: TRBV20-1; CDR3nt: TGCAGTGCTAGAGATCCCCGGCGCGGCAACACTGAAGCTTTCTTT; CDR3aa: CSARDPRRGNTEAFF
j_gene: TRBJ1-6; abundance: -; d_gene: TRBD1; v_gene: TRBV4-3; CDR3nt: TGCGCCAGCAGCCCTCGAGGGGCAGGGGGAGTCCGGAGTTCACCCCTCCACTTT; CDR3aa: CASSPRGAGGVRSSPLHF
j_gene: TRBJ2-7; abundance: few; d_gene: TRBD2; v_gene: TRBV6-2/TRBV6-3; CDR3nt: TGTGCCAGCAGTTACTCGGCTAGCGGAAGGTACGAGCAGTACTTC; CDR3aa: CASSYSASGRYEQYF
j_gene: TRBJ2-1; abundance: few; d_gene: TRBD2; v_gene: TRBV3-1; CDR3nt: TGTGCCAGCAGCCAAGGGACTAGCGGGGGGGCAATGGGCAATGAGCAGTTCTTC; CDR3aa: CASSQGTSGGAMGNEQFF
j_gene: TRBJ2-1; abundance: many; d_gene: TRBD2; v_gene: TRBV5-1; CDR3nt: TGCGCCAGCAGCCCGGGACTAGCGGGGGCCAAGATAAATGAGCAGTTCTTC; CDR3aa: CASSPGLAGAKINEQFF
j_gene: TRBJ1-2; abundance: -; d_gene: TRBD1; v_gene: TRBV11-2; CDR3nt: TGTGCCAGCAGGCCACTCACAGGGGATTATGGCTACACCTTC; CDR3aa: CASRPLTGDYGYTF
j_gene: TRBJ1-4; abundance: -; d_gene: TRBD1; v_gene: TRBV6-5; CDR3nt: TGTGCCAGCAGTACCTCGACAGGGCGTAATGAAAAACTGTTTTTT; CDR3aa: CASSTSTGRNEKLFF
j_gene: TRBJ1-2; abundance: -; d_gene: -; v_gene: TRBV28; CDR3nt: TGTGCCAGCAGTTTAGTTACGGGGGCGAACTATGGCTACACCTTC; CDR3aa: CASSLVTGANYGYTF
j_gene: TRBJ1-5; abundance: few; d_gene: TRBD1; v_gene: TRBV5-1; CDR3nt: TGCGCCAGCAGCTTGTCGACAGGGGTGCAGCCCCAGCATTTT; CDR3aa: CASSLSTGVQPQHF
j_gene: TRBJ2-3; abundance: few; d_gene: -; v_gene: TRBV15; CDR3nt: TGTGCCACCAGCAGGGACGAACCCTCGACAGCAGATACGCAGTATTTT; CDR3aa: CATSRDEPSTADTQYF
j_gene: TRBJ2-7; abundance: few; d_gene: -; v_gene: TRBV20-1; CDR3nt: TGCAGTGCTAGAAATGACAACTACGAGCAGTACTTC; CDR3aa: CSARNDNYEQYF
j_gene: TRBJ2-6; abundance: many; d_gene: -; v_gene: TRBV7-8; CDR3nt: TGTGCCAGCAGTTACGGACGGCAATCCGGGGCCAACGTCCTGACTTTC; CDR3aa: CASSYGRQSGANVLTF
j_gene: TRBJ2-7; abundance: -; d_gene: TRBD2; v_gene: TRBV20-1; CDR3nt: TGCAGTGCTCATCCCCCGCGGGGGTCCTACGAGCAGTACTTC; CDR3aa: CSAHPPRGSYEQYF
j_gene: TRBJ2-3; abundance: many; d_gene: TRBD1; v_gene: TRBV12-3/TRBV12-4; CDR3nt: TGTGCCAGCAGTTTCCGACAGGGAAGGACAGATACGCAGTATTTT; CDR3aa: CASSFRQGRTDTQYF
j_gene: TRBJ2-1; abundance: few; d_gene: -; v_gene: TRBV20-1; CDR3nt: TGCAGTGCTAGAGTCTTACAGGCGGTCTACAATGAGCAGTTCTTC; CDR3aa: CSARVLQAVYNEQFF
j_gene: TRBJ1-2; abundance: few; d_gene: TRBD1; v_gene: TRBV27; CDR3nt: TGTGCCAGCAGTCCCCAATCGGGACAGGGCTTCTATGGCTACACCTTC; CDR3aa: CASSPQSGQGFYGYTF
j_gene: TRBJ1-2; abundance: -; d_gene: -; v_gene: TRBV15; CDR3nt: TGTGCCACCAGCATGGGGGCGGCGGGCTACACCTTC; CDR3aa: CATSMGAAGYTF
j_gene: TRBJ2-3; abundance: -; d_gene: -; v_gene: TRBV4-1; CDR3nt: TGCGCCAGCAGCCCTCTCACGCGGGGCAGCACAGATACGCAGTATTTT; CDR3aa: CASSPLTRGSTDTQYF
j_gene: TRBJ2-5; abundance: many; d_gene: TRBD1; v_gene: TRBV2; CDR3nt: TGTGCCAGCATTGGGACAGAGTACCAAGAGACCCAGTACTTC; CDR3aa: CASIGTEYQETQYF
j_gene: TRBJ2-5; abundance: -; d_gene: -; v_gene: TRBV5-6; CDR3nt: TGTGCCAGCAGCTTGGCTACTTCAGGGTTCCAAGAGACCCAGTACTTC; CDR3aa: CASSLATSGFQETQYF
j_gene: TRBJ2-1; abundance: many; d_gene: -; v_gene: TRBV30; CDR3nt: TGTGCCTGGGGGGCCGAAGTGGATGAGCAGTTCTTC; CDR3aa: CAWGAEVDEQFF
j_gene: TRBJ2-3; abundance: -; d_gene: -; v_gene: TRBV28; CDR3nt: TGTGCCAGCGGCTCCCAGGGCTTTAGCATAGATACGCAGTATTTT; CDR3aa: CASGSQGFSIDTQYF
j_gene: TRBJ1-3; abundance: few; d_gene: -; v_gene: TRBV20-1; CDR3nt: TGCAGTGCTACAAGACAGGCACCGAGCTCTGGAAACACCATATATTTT; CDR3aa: CSATRQAPSSGNTIYF
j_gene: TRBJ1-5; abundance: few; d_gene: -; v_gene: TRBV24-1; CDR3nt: TGTGCCACCAGTGAGGGGAGTGGCAATCAGCCCCAGCATTTT; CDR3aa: CATSEGSGNQPQHF
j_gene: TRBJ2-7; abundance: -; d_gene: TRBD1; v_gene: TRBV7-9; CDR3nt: TGTGCCAGCAGCCCCACCGGGACAGGGAAGAACGAGCAGTACTTC; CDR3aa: CASSPTGTGKNEQYF
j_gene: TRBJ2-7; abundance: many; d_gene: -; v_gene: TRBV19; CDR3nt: TGTGCCAGTAGGCAACAGGGAGCCTACGAGCAGTACTTC; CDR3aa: CASRQQGAYEQYF
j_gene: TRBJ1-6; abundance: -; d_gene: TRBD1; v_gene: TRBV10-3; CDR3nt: TGTGCCATCAGTGCGGACAGGGATAATTCACCCCTCCACTTT; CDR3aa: CAISADRDNSPLHF
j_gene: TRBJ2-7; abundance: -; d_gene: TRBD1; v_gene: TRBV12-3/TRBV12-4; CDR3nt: TGTGCCGGACAGGCCTCCTACGAGCAGTACTTC; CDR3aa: CAGQASYEQYF
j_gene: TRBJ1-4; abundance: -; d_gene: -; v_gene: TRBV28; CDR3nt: TGTGCCAGCAGTGCCCCCGGGGAGGGGGATGAAAAACTGTTTTTT; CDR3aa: CASSAPGEGDEKLFF
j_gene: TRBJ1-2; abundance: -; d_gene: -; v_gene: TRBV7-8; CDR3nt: TGTGCCAGCAGCTTGGGCCTCTTTTATGGCTACACCTTC; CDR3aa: CASSLGLFYGYTF
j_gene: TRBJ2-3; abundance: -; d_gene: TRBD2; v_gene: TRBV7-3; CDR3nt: TGTGCCAGCAGCTTAATTAGCGGGAGCACAGGTACGCAGTATTTT; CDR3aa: CASSLISGSTGTQYF
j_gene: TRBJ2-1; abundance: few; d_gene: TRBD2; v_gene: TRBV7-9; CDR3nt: TGTGCCAGCAGCCCCCAAGGGACTAGCGGGAGTGAGCAGTTCTTC; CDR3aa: CASSPQGTSGSEQFF
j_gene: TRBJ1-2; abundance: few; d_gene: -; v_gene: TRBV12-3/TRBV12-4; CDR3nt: TGTGCCAGCAGTCCCTTGAGGGGAGGAATGGGCTACACCTTC; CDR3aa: CASSPLRGGMGYTF
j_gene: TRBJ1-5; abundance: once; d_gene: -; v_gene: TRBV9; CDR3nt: TGTGCCAGCAACAAAAGCATAAAACAGCAGCCCCAGCATTTT; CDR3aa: CASNKSIKQQPQHF
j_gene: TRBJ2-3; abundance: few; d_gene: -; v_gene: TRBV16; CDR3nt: TGTGCCAGCAGCGGATCGGGACCTGGGGCCAGTCACCACACAGATACGCAGTATTTT; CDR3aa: CASSGSGPGASHHTDTQYF
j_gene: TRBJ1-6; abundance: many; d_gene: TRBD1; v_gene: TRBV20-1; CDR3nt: TGCAGTGCTCTACAGGGGGTAGGTTCACCCCTCCACTTT; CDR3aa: CSALQGVGSPLHF
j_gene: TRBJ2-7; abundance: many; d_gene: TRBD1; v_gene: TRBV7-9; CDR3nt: TGTGCCAGCAGCTCGACAGGGGGCTTCCCCTACGAGCAGTACTTC; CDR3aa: CASSSTGGFPYEQYF
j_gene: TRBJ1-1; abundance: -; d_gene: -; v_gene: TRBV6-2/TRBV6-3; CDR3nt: TGTGCCAGCAGTTTCAGCGCTGAAGCTTTCTTT; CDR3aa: CASSFSAEAFF